This T cell receptor beta chain appears in the sequencing data of a study of T cell responses to AZD1222 COVID-19 vaccine (dated by TCRdb to the early 2020s). In terms of the full investigation: TCR sequencing was performed for more than 230 trial participants, of whom roughly 200 were given two doses of AZD1222 and around 25 were given two doses of MenACWY control vaccine. Trial participants were enrolled by age into subgroups of 18-55, 56-69 and 70-plus years, and roughly 150, 30 and 60 TCR-sequenced participants, respectively, were included in these subgroups. What the authors observed across the whole study: Conclusions about previously exposed vaccinees are limited, since just a handful of AZD1222 recipients were seropositive for SARS-CoV-2 at baseline. Participants were mostly white British and included more females than males, and it was suggested by the authors that clonal diversity may have been underestimated. CD4 TCRs associated with the vaccine covered the entire spike protein, and the dominant responses were in regions 160-218 and 743-854. In the small 56-69-year group, the increase in depth fell short of significance, most likely because of low power. A significant rise in spike-specific TCR breadth and depth was observed after two AZD1222 doses relative to day 0 and relative to MenACWY recipients. Because no samples from the day 14 peak response were available, repertoires could be characterized only after the peak T cell response. Reportedly, almost half of the unique spike-specific TCRs recognized epitopes lying outside the regions that are mutated in the B.1.351 and B.1.1.7 variants.

The time point label, read with the paper, signifies: baseline before first vaccination. In light of the paper, this sample's treatment or condition label describes: meningococcal conjugate vaccine given as trial control. The vaccinee samples were drawn from two UK trials, COV001 and COV002, one of which was a single-blind randomized controlled phase 2/3 trial testing AZD1222 (ChAdOx1 nCoV-19) in healthy adults. For TCRbeta chain sequencing, PBMC samples were collected from trial participants at day 0 and at day 28 after the second dose. The CDR3 regions of human TCRbeta chains were analyzed by immunosequencing. The source study handled its data this way. TCRs in the repertoires were compared against a reference library of SARS-CoV-2-specific TCRs that had been generated with the MIRA antigen-specificity platform. Breadth was defined as the fraction of unique TCRs that were SARS-CoV-2-associated. Depth was defined as the fraction of total T cells that were SARS-CoV-2-associated. Using the MIRA data, every spike-specific TCR was mapped to the spike region that the TCR reacted to and assigned to either a CD4 or a CD8 class. Log10-transformed breadth and depth values were compared by one-way ANOVA with Sidak's multiple comparisons tests. Held by TCRdb, this immuneACCESS table contains in-frame sequences only and omits some clones. Under half of the omission traces to an unresolved V gene where checked; the cause of the rest is unknown. That table is the source of V, J and clone size, and D and trimming were worked out from the DNA. The sample profile shows 100,000 to 150,000 clones; about 90% of them were found once. The top ten clonotypes cover 4% to 5.5% of the sample.

V loses 5 bases at its end and J loses 2 bases; junction bases beyond the gene matches: 4. Per the germline V gene (reference sequence), SEHNR is the CDR1 and FQNEAQ is the CDR2. From its cysteine to its phenylalanine, the CDR3 spans 15 amino acids. Of the read, only the CDR3 DNA is kept; its 45 bases are in frame from base 1. Notes on this clone: Its antigen is unknown. No clone much larger than this one lies a single base away; base qualities are absent.

The rearrangement combines TRBV7-9 with TRBJ2-3, with 10 bases aligning to TRBD2. This TCR came from an adult in good health. The sample here was peripheral blood, taken on day 0 of MenACWY control vaccination. The CDR3 protein sequence reads: CASSPSGGATDTQYF. The nucleotide sequence is TGTGCCAGCAGCCCGAGCGGGGGGGCCACAGATACGCAGTATTTT.